Listed below are T cell receptor beta chains from one sample, sequenced in a study of T-cell memory formation after mild COVID-19. Using its own MiXCR run on the 5' RACE reads, TCRdb lists one record per CDR3 protein. There are 300,000 to 400,000 distinct CDR3 sequences in the sample; around 28% occur only once, and approximately 15% lies in the top ten. Sequencing input: PBMCs or a T cell subset sorted from them (not recorded which). The receptors derive from an adult woman who had mild COVID-19 (a few samples of this study predate the infection). Cell type and time point are not known. CDR3s include the opening cysteine and the closing phenylalanine or tryptophan. Fields, in order: J gene, clone size, D gene, V gene, CDR3 DNA, CDR3 protein. D genes are given only for firm matches. Only part of the rows carry a size: once, few, many, or a class if the clone is expanded.

TRBJ2-3,few,NA,TRBV18,TGTGCCAGCTCTAGCGGCAACACAGATACGCAGTATTTT,CASSSGNTDTQYF
TRBJ2-5,NA,TRBD2,TRBV11-2,TGTGCCAGCAGCTTTGAGCGGGGGGGACAAGAGACCCAGTACTTC,CASSFERGGQETQYF
TRBJ2-2,NA,NA,TRBV11-1,TGTGCCAGCAGCCCCGGATTAGCGCAGAACACCGGGGAGCTGTTTTTT,CASSPGLAQNTGELFF
TRBJ2-2,few,NA,TRBV5-1,TGCGCCAGCAACCAGTGGAACACGAACACCGGGGAGCTGTTTTTT,CASNQWNTNTGELFF
TRBJ2-5,NA,NA,TRBV24-1,TGTGCCACCAGTCACTACGAGCCTGTAGAGACCCAGTACTTC,CATSHYEPVETQYF
TRBJ2-3,NA,NA,TRBV6-2/TRBV6-3,TGTGCCAGCAGCCCCCCCTCGGCTTTGGATACGCAGTATTTT,CASSPPSALDTQYF
TRBJ2-1,few,NA,TRBV7-9,TGTGCCAGCAGCGGAAAGACAGCCTACAATGAGCAGTTCTTC,CASSGKTAYNEQFF
TRBJ2-7,NA,NA,TRBV20-1,TGCAGTGCTCCTGTAACCTACGAGCAGTACTTC,CSAPVTYEQYF
TRBJ2-4,NA,TRBD2,TRBV12-3/TRBV12-4,TGTGCCAGCAGTTTAGGACGGGGGGGGCAGGGCATTCAGTACTTC,CASSLGRGGQGIQYF
TRBJ2-7,few,NA,TRBV10-3,TGTGCCATCAGTGGCCGGGACACGACCTACGAGCAGTACTTC,CAISGRDTTYEQYF
TRBJ2-7,few,NA,TRBV5-5,TGTGCCAGCAGCTTGGGCGGGGCTCTGAGCTACGAGCAGTACTTC,CASSLGGALSYEQYF
TRBJ2-2,NA,NA,TRBV2,TGTGCCAGCAGTAGGGACACCTACACCGGGGAGCTGTTTTTT,CASSRDTYTGELFF
TRBJ2-1,NA,TRBD2,TRBV4-1,TGCGCCAGCAGCCAGTTCTCTAGCGGGGGGCAACCCCAAGGTGAGCAGTTCTTC,CASSQFSSGGQPQGEQFF
TRBJ2-3,NA,NA,TRBV3-1,TGTGCCAGCAGCCGAACCTGGGCGGGGGCGTTCGCAGATACGCAGTATTTT,CASSRTWAGAFADTQYF
TRBJ2-1,NA,TRBD2,TRBV7-6,TGTGCCAGCAGCTTAGCACTAGCGGGAGGGACGGGCCTTGTCAATGAGCAGTTCTTC,CASSLALAGGTGLVNEQFF
TRBJ2-3,NA,NA,TRBV24-1,TGTGCCACCAGTGAAAGCGTGGGGGCAGGAGATACGCAGTATTTT,CATSESVGAGDTQYF
TRBJ2-5,few,TRBD1,TRBV4-1,TGCGCCAGCAGCCACCCTGCCGGGACAGGGAAACAAGAGACCCAGTACTTC,CASSHPAGTGKQETQYF
TRBJ1-3,few,TRBD1,TRBV7-9,TGTGCCAGCAGCCCCCGGGACAGCCCCTCTGGAAACACCATATATTTT,CASSPRDSPSGNTIYF
TRBJ2-7,NA,NA,TRBV27,TGTGCCAGCAGTTTAATCTCTAGAAGCTCCTACGAGCAGTACTTC,CASSLISRSSYEQYF
TRBJ2-1,NA,NA,TRBV25-1,TGTGCCAGCAGTTCGGTCGAGGGTGGCGCGCGCTCCTACAATGAGCAGTTCTTC,CASSSVEGGARSYNEQFF
TRBJ1-5,NA,NA,TRBV27,TGTGCCAGCAGTACGACAGGTCCTCGGAATCAGCCCCAGCATTTT,CASSTTGPRNQPQHF
TRBJ2-2,NA,NA,TRBV10-3,TGTGCCACACGGGACGAGGGTAGCACCGGGGAGCTGTTTTTT,CATRDEGSTGELFF
TRBJ2-7,NA,NA,TRBV2,TGTGCCAGCAAGACCCCCGGGACTTTCGAAGAGCAGTACTTC,CASKTPGTFEEQYF
TRBJ2-5,NA,NA,TRBV29-1,TGCAGCGTTGAAGACCAGATGTATGGGAAAGAGACCCAGTACTTC,CSVEDQMYGKETQYF
TRBJ2-1,once,NA,TRBV7-8,TGTGCCAGCAGCACTTTATACAATGAGCAGTTCTTC,CASSTLYNEQFF
TRBJ2-7,NA,TRBD1,TRBV20-1,TGCAGTGCTAGAGATTGGGGACAGAGCTCCTACGAGCAGTACTTC,CSARDWGQSSYEQYF
TRBJ1-5,many,NA,TRBV5-1,TGTGCCAGCAGCTTAGCAGGGGATCAGCCCCAGCATTTT,CASSLAGDQPQHF
TRBJ1-1,NA,TRBD1,TRBV27,TGTGCCAGCAGTCTAGGACAGGACAACATGAACACTGAAGCTTTCTTT,CASSLGQDNMNTEAFF
TRBJ2-3,NA,TRBD1,TRBV7-9,TGTGCCAGCAGCTCCAAGGGACAGCAGTTCGCAGATACGCAGTATTTT,CASSSKGQQFADTQYF
TRBJ2-2,NA,TRBD1,TRBV12-3/TRBV12-4,TGTGCCAGCAGTTTGGGTGAGGGGGCAAGTACCGGGGAGCTGTTTTTT,CASSLGEGASTGELFF
TRBJ2-1,few,TRBD2,TRBV7-6,TGTGCCAGCAGCCCTAAAGGGCGGGAGTACAATGAGCAGTTCTTC,CASSPKGREYNEQFF
TRBJ2-7,NA,NA,TRBV20-1,TGCAGTGCTGTTTGCTACGAGCAGTACTTC,CSAVCYEQYF
TRBJ1-2,NA,NA,TRBV6-5,TGTGCCAGCTGGGCGGGTGTAGCTGGCTACACCTTC,CASWAGVAGYTF
TRBJ2-4,many,NA,TRBV25-1,TGTGCCAGCAGTGACTCCGGGACAGCCAAAAACATTCAGTACTTC,CASSDSGTAKNIQYF
TRBJ2-2,few,TRBD2,TRBV2,TGTGCCAGCAGTGAAAGATGGACTAGCGCGAACACCGGGGAGCTGTTTTTT,CASSERWTSANTGELFF
TRBJ2-5,few,NA,TRBV28,TGTGCCAGCACTCCGAGTGAACTGCAAGAGACCCAGTACTTC,CASTPSELQETQYF
TRBJ2-3,NA,TRBD1,TRBV24-1,TGTGCCACCAAGGAAGGGACAGGGGTCTTGAATACGCAGTATTTT,CATKEGTGVLNTQYF
TRBJ2-7,many,TRBD2,TRBV6-6,TGTGCCAGCAGTGGCGGACTAGCGGGGGGCCCTTTTCCCAACGAGCAGTACTTC,CASSGGLAGGPFPNEQYF
TRBJ2-1,NA,TRBD1,TRBV5-6,TGTGCCAGCAGCTCTATACAGGGGAGCTCCTACAATGAGCAGTTCTTC,CASSSIQGSSYNEQFF
TRBJ2-7,NA,TRBD1,TRBV29-1,TGCAGCGTTGAAGACAGGGGGCGGGCCGAGCAGTACTTC,CSVEDRGRAEQYF
TRBJ2-7,NA,NA,TRBV15,TGTGCCACCAGGGTAGGGGAGAACGAGCAGTACTTC,CATRVGENEQYF
TRBJ2-2,NA,NA,TRBV29-1,TGCAGCGTTGCAGTGGGGACCGGGGAGCTGTTTTTT,CSVAVGTGELFF
TRBJ1-1,NA,NA,TRBV20-1,TGCAGTGCGTCACCATGGAACACTGAAGCTTTCTTT,CSASPWNTEAFF
TRBJ1-5,NA,TRBD1,TRBV30,TGTGCCTGGAGTGGTTGGGGACAGGGGGGGAATCAGCCCCAGCATTTT,CAWSGWGQGGNQPQHF
TRBJ1-2,NA,TRBD1,TRBV9,TGTGCCAGCAGCGGCCGGGACAGGGGACCCGCTAACTATGGCTACACCTTC,CASSGRDRGPANYGYTF
TRBJ2-5,many,NA,TRBV3-1,TGTGCCAGCAGCCAAGGGGGCGGAGAGACCCAGTACTTC,CASSQGGGETQYF
TRBJ2-3,NA,NA,TRBV5-4,TGTGCCAGCAGCTTTGGTGTCGTCACAGATACGCAGTATTTT,CASSFGVVTDTQYF
TRBJ2-1,NA,TRBD2,TRBV20-1,TGCAGTGCCCTGACTAGCGGGGGGCCCAATGAGCAGTTCTTC,CSALTSGGPNEQFF
TRBJ1-1,NA,NA,TRBV5-1,TGCGCCAGCAGCTTGGCAGGGGCTGGTGTGTACACTGAAGCTTTCTTT,CASSLAGAGVYTEAFF
TRBJ1-2,NA,TRBD1,TRBV6-5,TGTGCCAGCAGTAAAGGACAGGGGGGGGACTATGGCTACACCTTC,CASSKGQGGDYGYTF
TRBJ2-7,NA,TRBD1,TRBV10-3,TGTGCCATCAGTGGCTTCCCCACGACGGGACAGGGGGCGAGGGAGCAGTACTTC,CAISGFPTTGQGAREQYF
TRBJ2-7,few,TRBD2,TRBV27,TGTGCCAGCAGCTCCCATGCCAGCGGGAAATCGTCCGAGCAGTACTTC,CASSSHASGKSSEQYF
TRBJ2-2,NA,NA,TRBV11-2,TGTGCCAGCAGCTTAGATAGCTCAGGGATCAGGGAGCTGTTTTTT,CASSLDSSGIRELFF
TRBJ2-5,few,NA,TRBV7-6,TGTGCCAGCAGCTCCGGGTACAGTTGGAACAGTGCGGAGACCCAGTACTTC,CASSSGYSWNSAETQYF
TRBJ2-3,NA,TRBD2,TRBV7-2,TGTGCCAGCAGCCCTCCGGGACTAGCGGGAGGAGCGGATACGCAGTATTTT,CASSPPGLAGGADTQYF
TRBJ2-7,NA,NA,TRBV9,TGTGCCAGCAGCGTAGCGGCCCTTTACGAGCAGTACTTC,CASSVAALYEQYF
TRBJ2-1,few,TRBD2,TRBV7-9,TGTGCCAGCAGCTTACGTCCGGGACTAGCGGGAGGAACCGAGCAGTTCTTC,CASSLRPGLAGGTEQFF
TRBJ2-3,once,NA,TRBV4-2,TGTGCCAGCAGCCCCGGAGGGTCACGGTGGCCCGTGGGGAGTGCGCAGTATTTT,CASSPGGSRWPVGSAQYF
TRBJ2-3,few,NA,TRBV6-5,TGTGCCAGCAGTTATGTGAGCACAGATACGCAGTATTTT,CASSYVSTDTQYF